Listed here are 5 T cell receptor beta chains from one sample, sequenced in a study of radiotherapy plus CTLA-4 blockade in lung cancer. Some clones are missing from TCRdb's copy, which holds only in-frame ones; the method was immunoSEQ multiplex PCR. The table includes 100,000 to 150,000 clones, approximately 80% detected once. The sample consisted of peripheral blood, taken from a patient treated with radiotherapy plus ipilimumab. The receptors here all came from a human donor with non-small cell lung cancer who had a partial response to radiotherapy plus ipilimumab.

This clone appeared once. The gene calls are TRBV11-3 and TRBJ2-1, with 9 bases fitting TRBD2. The V segment lost 4 bases and the J segment 10 bases; nucleotides outside the gene matches: 8. Germline V gene data show CDR1 as SGHNT and CDR2 as YENEEA. This CDR3 comprises 14 residues. This chain's CDR3 is CASSYGGRAGEQFF. The CDR3 region has the DNA TGTGCCAGCAGCTATGGCGGGAGGGCCGGCGAGCAGTTCTTC.

J is TRBJ2-7 and V is TRBV29-1; weak D call: TRBD2 (5 bases). The V gene lost 4 bases and the J gene lost 3 bases, with 7 bases spanning the gap. CDR3 size: 11 residues. Germline CDR1 reads SQVTM; CDR2 reads ANQGSEA. CDR3 residues: CSVGTRYEQYF. The CDR3 DNA follows: TGCAGCGTTGGGACTCGCTACGAGCAGTACTTC.

The V gene is TRBV28, the J gene TRBJ1-2; a possible D gene is TRBD1 (5 bases). The CDR3 totals 12 residues. Trimming took 5 bases from V and 7 from J, leaving 11 bases between them. Germline-derived CDR1 and CDR2 are MDHEN and SYDVKM. The CDR3 region is CASSLPGGGYTF. The CDR3, as DNA: TGTGCCAGCAGTCTACCGGGGGGTGGCTACACCTTC.

The chain couples TRBV28 to TRBJ2-7; 9 positions match TRBD2. Losses at the gene ends were 4 bases for V and 7 bases for J; bases not matched to a gene: 17. The CDR3 spans 17 residues. Germline V gene data show CDR1 as MDHEN and CDR2 as SYDVKM. The CDR3 sequence: CASSSPPGAGGPWEQYF. The DNA for the CDR3 is TGTGCCAGCAGTTCGCCCCCCGGGGCGGGAGGGCCGTGGGAGCAGTACTTC. Combining the CDR3 with reference TRBV28 and TRBJ2-7 gives the whole variable domain DVKVTQSSRYLVKRTGEKVFLECVQDMDHENMFWYRQDPGLGLRLIYFSYDVKMKEKGDIPEGYSVSREKKERFSLILESASTNQTSMYLCASSSPPGAGGPWEQYFGPGTRLTVT.

The gene calls are TRBV5-6 and TRBJ2-2, with TRBD2 matching over 9 bases. Germline V lookup: CDR1 SGHDT, CDR2 YYEEEE. V shed 3 bases, J shed 1 base, and the junction held 4 bases outside the gene matches. The CDR3 length is 16 residues. The CDR3 sequence: CASSYISGGNTGELFF. As DNA, the CDR3 is TGTGCCAGCAGCTACATTAGCGGGGGGAACACCGGGGAGCTGTTTTTT.